This T cell receptor (beta chain) was documented in a study of CD8 T cells in Susac syndrome. About the research overall: Treatment at blood withdrawal was none, corticosteroids, or intravenous immunoglobulin alone in Susac syndrome patients.

Random-hexamer reverse transcription was applied to about 0.45 to 1 ug RNA. An immunoSEQ multiplex PCR amplified TCR beta CDR3 over 54 Vbeta and 13 Jbeta. MiXCR was run by TCRdb on the immunoSEQ multiplex PCR reads, yielding one entry per CDR3 protein. The sample lists 150,000 to 200,000 distinct CDR3 sequences, approximately 94% occurring once. Looked up from germline, CDR1 is SGDLS and CDR2 is YYNGEE. The V gene lost 0 bases and the J gene lost 3 bases, with 9 bases spanning the gap. The CDR3 contains 15 residues. High-throughput TCR beta sequencing covered peripheral CD8+ and CD4+ T cells. Recently defined diagnostic criteria for definite or probable disease were fulfilled by Susac syndrome patients.

Sequences were obtained from CD4+ T cells from PBMCs. The receptor was isolated from a human donor with Susac syndrome. The V call is TRBV9, the J call TRBJ2-2; the D is unclear. The CDR3 loop is CASSVAGRDTGELFF. DNA of the CDR3: TGTGCCAGCAGCGTAGCTGGTAGGGACACCGGGGAGCTGTTTTTT.